A single T cell receptor beta chain is shown here with its context. This sample was taken from a study of cytomegalovirus exposure and HLA in healthy donors. V trimming: 9 bases; J trimming: 3 bases; junction bases outside the gene matches: 9. The CDR3 extends over 15 amino acids. In germline, CDR1 is MNHEY, CDR2 SVGAGI. It was with 60 Vbeta and 13 Jbeta primers that the PCR ran. The repertoire was sequenced with immunoSEQ multiplex PCR; TCRdb's copy has only in-frame clones and lacks some. The sample holds about 180,000 clones, under 85% seen once. The receptor was derived from a male donor in good health and CMV-seronegative. The rearrangement uses TRBV6-5 and TRBJ1-1; 11 bases line up with TRBD1. The sequenced material came from PBMCs. In DNA, the CDR3 is TGTGCCAGTAAGTCATGGGGACAGGGGGACACTGAAGCTTTCTTT. It yields the protein CASKSWGQGDTEAFF.